This T cell receptor beta chain emerged from a study of blood T cell repertoires in COVID-19. At the level of the study: COVID-19 samples, acute and convalescent, were from the United States, Italy and Spain. PBMCs, B-cell-depleted T cells, or T cells provided the cDNA or gDNA that made up the material.

The germline V gene encodes CDR1 MNHNY and CDR2 SVGAGI (reference sequence). Trimming took 7 bases from V and 8 from J, leaving 11 bases between them. The CDR3 has 11 amino acids. Authors' analysis steps: Reference gene primer amplification gave nucleated cell count estimates. Repertoires were generated with immunoSEQ multiplex PCR, while TCRdb's copy carries only in-frame clones and drops some. That table supplies the V and J calls and clone size; D and trimming were determined from the DNA. The table lists about 330,000 clones, more than 80% of them singletons. V and J are TRBV6-6 and TRBJ1-1; maybe TRBD1 (6 bases). This TCR derives from a man younger than 30 who had recovered from COVID-19. The sequenced sample consisted of peripheral blood. The CDR3 loop is CASTITGEAFF. The CDR3, as DNA: TGTGCCAGCACCATCACAGGGGAAGCTTTCTTT.